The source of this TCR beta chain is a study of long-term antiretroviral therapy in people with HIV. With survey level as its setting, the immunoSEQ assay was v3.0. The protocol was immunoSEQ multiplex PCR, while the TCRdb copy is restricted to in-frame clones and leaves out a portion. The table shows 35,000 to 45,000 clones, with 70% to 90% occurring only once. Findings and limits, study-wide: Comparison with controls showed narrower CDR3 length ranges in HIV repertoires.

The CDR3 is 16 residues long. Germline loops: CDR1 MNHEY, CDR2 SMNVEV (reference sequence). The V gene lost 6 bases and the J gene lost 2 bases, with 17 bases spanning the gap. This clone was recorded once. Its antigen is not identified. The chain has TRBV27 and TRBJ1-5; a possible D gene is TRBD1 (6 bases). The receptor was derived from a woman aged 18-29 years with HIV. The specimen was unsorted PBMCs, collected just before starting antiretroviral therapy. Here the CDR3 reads CASSQNTGFGNQPQHF. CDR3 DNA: TGTGCCAGCAGCCAGAATACAGGGTTTGGCAATCAGCCCCAGCATTTT.